The TCR beta chain under discussion was sequenced for a study of T cell responses to AZD1222 COVID-19 vaccine. J was trimmed by 5 bases and V by 6 bases; bases with no gene match: 11. Germline CDR1 reads MNHEY; CDR2 reads SVGAGI. The CDR3 is 15 amino acids. Method: immunoSEQ multiplex PCR; TCRdb's copy keeps in-frame clones and lacks some. The sample carries around 140,000 clones, roughly 90% recorded once. The chain combines TRBV6-5 with TRBJ1-2, with 8 bases matching TRBD1. The receptor was isolated from an adult who received the AZD1222 COVID-19 vaccine. The sample was peripheral blood, taken 28 days after the second AZD1222 dose. The CDR3 DNA reads as TGTGCCAGCAGGATCTACAGGGGGAGACTTTATGGCTACACCTTC. It yields the protein CASRIYRGRLYGYTF.